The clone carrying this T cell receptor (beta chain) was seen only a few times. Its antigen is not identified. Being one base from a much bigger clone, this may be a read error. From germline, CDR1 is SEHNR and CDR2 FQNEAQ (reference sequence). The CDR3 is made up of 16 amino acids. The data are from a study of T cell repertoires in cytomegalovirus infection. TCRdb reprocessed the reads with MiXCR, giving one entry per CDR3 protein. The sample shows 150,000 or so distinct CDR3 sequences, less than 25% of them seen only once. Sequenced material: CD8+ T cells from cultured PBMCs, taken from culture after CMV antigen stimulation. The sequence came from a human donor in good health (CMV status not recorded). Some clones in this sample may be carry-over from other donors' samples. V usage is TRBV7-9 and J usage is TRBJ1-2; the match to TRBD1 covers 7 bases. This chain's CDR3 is CASSLSGQHANYGCTF. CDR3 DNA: TGTGCCAGCAGCTTATCGGGACAGCATGCTAACTATGGCTGCACCTTC.